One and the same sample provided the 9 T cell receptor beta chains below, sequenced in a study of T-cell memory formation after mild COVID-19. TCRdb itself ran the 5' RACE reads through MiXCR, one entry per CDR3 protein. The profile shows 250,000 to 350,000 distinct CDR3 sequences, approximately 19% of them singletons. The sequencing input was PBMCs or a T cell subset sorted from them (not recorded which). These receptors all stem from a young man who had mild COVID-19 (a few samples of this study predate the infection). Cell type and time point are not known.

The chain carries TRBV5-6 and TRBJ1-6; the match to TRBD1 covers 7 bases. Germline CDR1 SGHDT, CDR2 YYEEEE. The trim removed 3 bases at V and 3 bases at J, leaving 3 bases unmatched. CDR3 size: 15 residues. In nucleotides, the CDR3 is TGTGCCAGCAGCTACGGGACAGTCTATAATTCACCCCTCCACTTT. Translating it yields CASSYGTVYNSPLHF.

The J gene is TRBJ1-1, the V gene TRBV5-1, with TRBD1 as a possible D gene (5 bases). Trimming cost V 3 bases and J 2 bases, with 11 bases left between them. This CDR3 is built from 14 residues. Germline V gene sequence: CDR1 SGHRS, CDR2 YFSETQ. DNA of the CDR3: TGCGCCAGCAGCTGGGGACCAGGCAACACTGAAGCTTTCTTT. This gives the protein CASSWGPGNTEAFF.

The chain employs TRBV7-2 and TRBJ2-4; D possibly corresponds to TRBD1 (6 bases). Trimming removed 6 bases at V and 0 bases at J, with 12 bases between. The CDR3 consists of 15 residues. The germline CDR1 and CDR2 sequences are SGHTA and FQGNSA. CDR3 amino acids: CASRQGHLAKNIQYF. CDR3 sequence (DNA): TGTGCCAGCAGGCAGGGACACCTAGCCAAAAACATTCAGTACTTC.

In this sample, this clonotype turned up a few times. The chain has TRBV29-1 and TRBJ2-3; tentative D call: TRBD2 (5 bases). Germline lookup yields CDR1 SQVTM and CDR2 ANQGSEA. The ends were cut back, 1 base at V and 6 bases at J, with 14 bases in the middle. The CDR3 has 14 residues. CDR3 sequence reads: CSVEGWTQTDTQYF. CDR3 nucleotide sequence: TGCAGCGTTGAAGGGTGGACTCAAACGGATACGCAGTATTTT.

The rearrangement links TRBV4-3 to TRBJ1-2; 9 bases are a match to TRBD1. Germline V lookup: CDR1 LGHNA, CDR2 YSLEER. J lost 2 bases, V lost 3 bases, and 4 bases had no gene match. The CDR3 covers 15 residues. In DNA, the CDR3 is TGCGCCAGCAGCCATGACAGGGGGGGGAACTATGGCTACACCTTC. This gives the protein CASSHDRGGNYGYTF.

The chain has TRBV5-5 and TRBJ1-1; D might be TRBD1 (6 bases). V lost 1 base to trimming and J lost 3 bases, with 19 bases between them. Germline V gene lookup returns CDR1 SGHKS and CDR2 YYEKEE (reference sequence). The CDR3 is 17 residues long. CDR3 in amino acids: CASSLSIQGPGYTEAFF. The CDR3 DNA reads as TGTGCCAGCAGCTTGTCTATACAGGGCCCTGGGTACACTGAAGCTTTCTTT.

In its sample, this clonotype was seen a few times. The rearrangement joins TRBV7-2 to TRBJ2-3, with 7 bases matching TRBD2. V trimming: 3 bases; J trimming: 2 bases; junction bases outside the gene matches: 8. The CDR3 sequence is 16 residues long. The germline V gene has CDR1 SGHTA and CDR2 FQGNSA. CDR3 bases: TGTGCCAGCAGCTTCGGGACGGGGGGTGACACAGATACGCAGTATTTT. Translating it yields CASSFGTGGDTDTQYF.

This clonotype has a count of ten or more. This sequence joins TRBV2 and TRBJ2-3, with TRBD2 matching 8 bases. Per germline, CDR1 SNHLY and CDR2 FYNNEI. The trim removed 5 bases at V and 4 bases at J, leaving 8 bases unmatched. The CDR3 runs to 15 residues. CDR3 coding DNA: TGTGCCAGCAGTCCCGGGACTAGGTCATCAGATACGCAGTATTTT. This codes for CASSPGTRSSDTQYF.

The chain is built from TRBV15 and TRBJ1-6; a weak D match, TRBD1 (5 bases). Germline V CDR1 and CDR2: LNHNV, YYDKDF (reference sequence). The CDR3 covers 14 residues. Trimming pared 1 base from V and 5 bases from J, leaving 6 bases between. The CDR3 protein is CATSRGRDNSPLHF. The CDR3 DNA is TGTGCCACCAGCAGAGGCAGGGATAATTCACCCCTCCACTTT.